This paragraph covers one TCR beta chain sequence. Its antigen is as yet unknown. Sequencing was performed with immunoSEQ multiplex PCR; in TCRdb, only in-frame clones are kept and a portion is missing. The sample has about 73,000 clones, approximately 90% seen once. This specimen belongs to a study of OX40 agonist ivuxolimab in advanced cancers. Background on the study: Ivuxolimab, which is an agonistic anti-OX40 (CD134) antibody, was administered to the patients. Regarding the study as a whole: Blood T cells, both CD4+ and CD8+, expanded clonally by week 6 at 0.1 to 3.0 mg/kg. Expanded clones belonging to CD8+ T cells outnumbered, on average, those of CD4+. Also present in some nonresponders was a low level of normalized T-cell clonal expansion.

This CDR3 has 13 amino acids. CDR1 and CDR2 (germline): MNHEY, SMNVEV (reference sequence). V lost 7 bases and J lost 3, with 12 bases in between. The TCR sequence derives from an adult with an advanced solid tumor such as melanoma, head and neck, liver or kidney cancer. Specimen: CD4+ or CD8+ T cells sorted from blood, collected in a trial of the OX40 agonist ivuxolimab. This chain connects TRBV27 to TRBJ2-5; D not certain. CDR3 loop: CASTSAPKETQYF. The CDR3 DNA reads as TGTGCCAGCACTTCCGCGCCCAAAGAGACCCAGTACTTC.